This T cell receptor (beta chain) was identified in a study of identical twins. Study conclusions and caveats: Cross-sectional statistical analysis, not tracking of the same donors, underpinned the conclusions.

TCRdb analysed the 5' RACE reads with MiXCR anew, one entry per CDR3 protein. The repertoire holds under 250,000 distinct CDR3 sequences, with 6% to 8.5% as singletons. As for this clonotype: The antigen remains unidentified.

These data were also filed under a second study, of yellow fever vaccine responses in identical twins.

This clonotype was obtained from a woman in her late teens or twenties in good health. Sequencing input: CD8+ T cells sorted from blood.

For the CDR3, the DNA is TGTGCCAGTACGGACAGTTACTACAATGAGCAGTTCTTC. It is translated as CASTDSYYNEQFF. This chain connects TRBV19 to TRBJ2-1; possible D gene TRBD1, 6 bases. Trimming removed 7 bases from V and 3 bases from J, with 10 bases in between. The CDR3 extends over 13 amino acids. Germline CDR1 is LNHDA and CDR2 is SQIVND (reference sequence).